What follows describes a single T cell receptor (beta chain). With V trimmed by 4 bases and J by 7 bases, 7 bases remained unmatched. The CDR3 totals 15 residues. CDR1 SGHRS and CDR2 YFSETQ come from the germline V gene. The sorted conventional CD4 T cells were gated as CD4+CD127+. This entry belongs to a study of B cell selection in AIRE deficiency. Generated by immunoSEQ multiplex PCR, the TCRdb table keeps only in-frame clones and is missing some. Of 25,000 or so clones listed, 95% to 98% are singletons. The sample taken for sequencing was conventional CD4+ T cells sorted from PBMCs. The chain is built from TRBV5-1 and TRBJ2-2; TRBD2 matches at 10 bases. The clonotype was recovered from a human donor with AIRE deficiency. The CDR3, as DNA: TGCGCCAGCAGCCATCTAGCGGGAGCGAACGGGGAGCTGTTTTTT. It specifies CASSHLAGANGELFF.